These 26 T cell receptor beta chains were all obtained from the same sample, sequenced in a study of cytomegalovirus exposure and HLA in healthy donors (TCRdb year 2017). The library was obtained by the immunoSEQ multiplex PCR assay. A mixture of 60 forward primers for TCR Vbeta segments and 13 reverse primers for TCR Jbeta segments was used in the multiplex PCR. TCRdb took this table from immuneACCESS and kept in-frame rearrangements with V and J called. Such tables lack part of the clones; where checked against another copy, unresolved V genes explain under half of the gap, and the rest is unexplained. A total of 100,000 to 150,000 clones appear in this sample, roughly 72% of them only once. Jointly, the top ten make up 6% to 8% of the sample. The sequenced sample was PBMCs. The receptors stem from a male donor in good health and CMV-seronegative.

The CDR3 DNA follows: TGTGCCAGCACCCCGGGCCCGGCAGGGGGGTTTACCTACGAGCAGTACTTC. Protein: CASTPGPAGGFTYEQYF. This chain joins TRBV5-5 and TRBJ2-7; perhaps TRBD1 as D (7 bases). Trimming took off 6 bases at V and 2 bases at J, with 24 bases between the two ends. CDR3 length equals 17 residues. Germline loops: CDR1 SGHKS, CDR2 YYEKEE (reference sequence).

This clone appeared once. V usage is TRBV9 and J usage is TRBJ2-2, with 7 bases identical to TRBD2. Trimming cost V 0 bases and J 3 bases; bases outside gene matches: 14. The CDR3 length is 19 residues. Germline V gene data show CDR1 as SGDLS and CDR2 as YYNGEE. The CDR3 DNA is TGTGCCAGCAGCGTAGACGGGCCCCGGGAGGTCGGGGACACCGGGGAGCTGTTTTTT. Translated: CASSVDGPREVGDTGELFF.

The chain recombines TRBV6-4 with TRBJ2-1; 13 positions match TRBD2. There are 16 residues in the CDR3. Germline values: CDR1 MRHNA, CDR2 SNTAGT. V trimming: 6 bases; J trimming: 2 bases; junction bases outside the gene matches: 4. The CDR3 loop reads CASSELAGGPYNEQFF. DNA of the CDR3: TGTGCCAGCAGCGAACTAGCGGGGGGGCCCTACAATGAGCAGTTCTTC.

The chain couples TRBV5-1 to TRBJ1-5; the D gene is possibly TRBD1 (6 bases). Germline CDR1 and CDR2: SGHRS and YFSETQ. V was pared by 5 bases and J by 4 bases, with 16 bases between. This CDR3 spans 15 amino acids. For the CDR3, the DNA is TGCGCCAGCAGTCTATCCGGGACACATAATCAGCCCCAGCATTTT. The encoded protein is CASSLSGTHNQPQHF.

This sequence joins TRBV30 and TRBJ1-6; D is possibly TRBD1 (5 bases). Between the trimmed V and J ends, which lost 3 bases and 0 bases, there was a span of 15 bases. This CDR3 is built from 17 residues. CDR1 GTSNPN and CDR2 SVGIG come from the germline V gene (reference sequence). CDR3 nucleotide sequence: TGTGCCTGGAGCCAAGACAGAACCAGCTCCTATAATTCACCCCTCCACTTT. This gives the protein CAWSQDRTSSYNSPLHF.

CDR3 loop: CASSMGPRTEAFF. CDR3 nucleotides: TGTGCCAGCAGCATGGGCCCCAGGACTGAAGCTTTCTTT. This chain joins TRBV7-9 and TRBJ1-1; D gene uncertain. Trimming took 5 bases from V and 5 from J, leaving 12 bases between them. This CDR3 is built from 13 residues. Germline CDR1 SEHNR, CDR2 FQNEAQ (reference sequence).

J is TRBJ2-7 and V is TRBV15; D is unclear. Germline CDR1 LNHNV, CDR2 YYDKDF (reference sequence). There are 17 residues in the CDR3. V shed 0 bases and J shed 4 bases, with 19 bases lying between them. The CDR3 nucleotides read TGTGCCACCAGCAGAGATCCGACACCGGCAGAACATTACGAGCAGTACTTC. It codes for CATSRDPTPAEHYEQYF.

The rearrangement joins TRBV28 to TRBJ2-7; 9 bases map to TRBD1. The CDR3 sequence is 15 residues long. The junction had 6 bases not matched to a gene; V was cut back by 5 bases and J by 1 base. Germline CDR1 is MDHEN and CDR2 is SYDVKM. Here the CDR3 DNA reads TGTGCCAGCAGTGCTACCGGGACAGGGTCCTACGAGCAGTACTTC. Its protein product is CASSATGTGSYEQYF.

This rearrangement joins TRBV10-2 to TRBJ2-1; TRBD2 might be the D (5 bases). The CDR3 length is 11 residues. Trimming removed 8 bases at V and 10 bases at J, with 12 bases between. CDR1 is WSHSY, CDR2 SAAADI, per germline. Written as DNA, the CDR3 is TGCGCCAGCGGAGAGGGAAGGGAGCAGTTCTTC. Its translation: CASGEGREQFF.

In DNA form, the CDR3 reads TGCGCCAGCAGCCAAGATCGGAGTGTCGACACCGGGGAGCTGTTTTTT. It translates to CASSQDRSVDTGELFF. V usage is TRBV4-3 and J usage is TRBJ2-2; no clear D. The CDR3 consists of 16 residues. The V gene's germline CDR1 is LGHNA and CDR2 YSLEER. Trimming stripped 0 bases from V and 3 bases from J, with 11 bases between.

This clone was observed a few times. The CDR3 loop reads CASSFDLASGYNEQFF. The CDR3 bases are TGTGCCAGCAGCTTCGACTTGGCTAGCGGTTACAATGAGCAGTTCTTC. V is TRBV11-2 and J is TRBJ2-1; 7 bases match TRBD2. Germline assignment: CDR1 SGHAT and CDR2 FQNNGV. This CDR3 has 16 amino acids. V lost 3 bases to trimming and J lost 4 bases; unmatched junction nucleotides: 9.

The gene calls are TRBV2 and TRBJ2-7, with D possibly being TRBD1 (5 bases). The CDR3 is made up of 12 amino acids. Deletions cut 7 bases from V and 4 bases from J, with 11 bases between. Germline V gene data show CDR1 as SNHLY and CDR2 as FYNNEI. In DNA form, the CDR3 reads TGTGCCAGCACACCAGGGTCGTACGAGCAGTACTTC. Translating gives CASTPGSYEQYF.

The chain links TRBV5-1 to TRBJ2-7, with a tentative D call TRBD2 (6 bases). Germline CDR1 reads SGHRS; CDR2 reads YFSETQ. V was pared by 3 bases and J by 3 bases, with 16 bases between. This CDR3 spans 15 amino acids. As DNA, the CDR3 is TGCGCCAGCAGCTCGGGCGGCACTAGCCGCTACGAGCAGTACTTC. Its protein product is CASSSGGTSRYEQYF. Combining the CDR3 with reference TRBV5-1 and TRBJ2-7 gives the whole variable domain KAGVTQTPRYLIKTRGQQVTLSCSPISGHRSVSWYQQTPGQGLQFLFEYFSETQRNKGNFPGRFSGRQFSNSRSEMNVSTLELGDSALYLCASSSGGTSRYEQYFGPGTRLTVT.

This clone was found a few times. The chain uses TRBV7-2 and TRBJ2-1; 10 nucleotides align to TRBD2. CDR1 SGHTA and CDR2 FQGNSA come from the germline V gene. The CDR3 covers 15 residues. With V trimmed by 6 bases and J by 2 bases, 4 bases remained unmatched. The CDR3 protein is CASRLSGGAYNEQFF. The CDR3 DNA reads as TGTGCCAGCAGACTCAGCGGGGGGGCCTACAATGAGCAGTTCTTC.

The V gene is TRBV2, the J gene TRBJ2-5, with D tentatively TRBD1 (6 bases). This CDR3 is built from 13 residues. Germline CDR1 SNHLY, CDR2 FYNNEI. The V end lost 9 bases, the J end lost 6 bases, and 17 bases lay between the germline ends. The CDR3 sequence is CARGRTGWKTQYF. DNA of the CDR3: TGTGCCAGAGGACGTACAGGGTGGAAGACCCAGTACTTC.

The chain joins TRBV28 to TRBJ1-5; TRBD1 is a possible D gene (6 bases). Per the germline V gene, CDR1 is MDHEN and CDR2 is SYDVKM. The V and J ends lost 3 bases and 6 bases respectively, with 15 bases between them. The CDR3 extends over 15 amino acids. CDR3 residues: CASSFQGLVSQPQHF. CDR3 DNA: TGTGCCAGCAGTTTCCAGGGGCTGGTGAGTCAGCCCCAGCATTTT.

The V and J genes are TRBV9 and TRBJ2-5; TRBD2 aligns across 14 bases. The CDR3 runs 16 residues. Unmatched junction bases numbered 4, after V lost 4 bases and J lost 2 bases. Germline CDR1 and CDR2: SGDLS and YYNGEE. The CDR3 nucleotides read TGTGCCAGCAGCCTTGGACTAGCGGGGGGACAAGAGACCCAGTACTTC. Encoded protein: CASSLGLAGGQETQYF.

This chain uses TRBV29-1 with TRBJ1-1; 11 bases align to TRBD1. Losses at the gene ends were 7 bases for V and 7 bases for J; bases not matched to a gene: 5. This CDR3 is built from 12 residues. Germline CDR1 SQVTM, CDR2 ANQGSEA. Here the CDR3 reads CSGTGGSYEAFF. DNA for the CDR3: TGCAGCGGGACAGGGGGCTCGTATGAAGCTTTCTTT.

The chain uses TRBV18 and TRBJ2-7; 11 nucleotides agree with TRBD2. V gave up 0 bases and J gave up 4 bases; unmatched junction bases: 5. The length of the CDR3 is 16 residues. Germline V gene sequence: CDR1 KGHSH, CDR2 LQKENI. The CDR3 bases are TGTGCCAGCTCACCACCGGGGACTAGCGGAGTATACGAGCAGTACTTC. Translation gives CASSPPGTSGVYEQYF.

The chain couples TRBV6-5 to TRBJ2-7; D unresolved. The V end was cut by 6 bases, the J end by 2 bases, with 5 bases between. Germline V gene data show CDR1 as MNHEY and CDR2 as SVGAGI. CDR3 length: 11 amino acids. The CDR3 DNA reads TGTGCCAGCAGCTCCCCCTACGAGCAGTACTTC. It specifies CASSSPYEQYF.

The rearrangement links TRBV5-1 to TRBJ2-3; 8 bases map to TRBD1. From germline, CDR1 is SGHRS and CDR2 YFSETQ. After removal of 5 bases from V and 3 bases from J, the junction contained 2 bases not matched to a gene. The CDR3 is 13 residues long. CDR3 region: CASSQGATDTQYF. The CDR3 bases are TGCGCCAGCAGTCAGGGGGCGACAGATACGCAGTATTTT. The full variable domain, completed using reference TRBV5-1 and TRBJ2-3, is KAGVTQTPRYLIKTRGQQVTLSCSPISGHRSVSWYQQTPGQGLQFLFEYFSETQRNKGNFPGRFSGRQFSNSRSEMNVSTLELGDSALYLCASSQGATDTQYFGPGTRLTVL.

The rearrangement links TRBV19 to TRBJ1-5; no clear D gene. Looked up from germline, CDR1 is LNHDA and CDR2 is SQIVND (reference sequence). V shed 0 bases and J shed 6 bases, with 6 bases lying between them. The CDR3 extends over 13 amino acids. The CDR3, as DNA: TGTGCCAGTAGTATAGAGAGGCGTCAGCCCCAGCATTTT. Amino acid sequence: CASSIERRQPQHF.

The chain combines TRBV4-1 with TRBJ2-5; unclear D gene. Germline V gene lookup returns CDR1 MGHRA and CDR2 YSYEKL. V lost 1 base and J lost 5, with 8 bases in between. The CDR3 sequence is 13 residues long. CDR3 nucleotide sequence: TGCGCCAGCAGCCAAGCCCCTGGCGAGACCCAGTACTTC. Translating it yields CASSQAPGETQYF.

As to this clone: This sample also contains other DNA sequences that code for the same CDR3. The rearrangement uses TRBV27 and TRBJ2-7; 7 bases are a match to TRBD2. The CDR3 has 15 residues. J lost 2 bases, V lost 0 bases, and 4 bases had no gene match. CDR1 MNHEY and CDR2 SMNVEV come from the germline V gene (reference sequence). CDR3 coding DNA: TGTGCCAGCAGTTTATCCCTAGCGGAGACCTACGAGCAGTACTTC. This translates into CASSLSLAETYEQYF.

The CDR3 region has the DNA TGTGCCAGCAGCCCTAAAAACCTCTATGGCTACACCTTC. Amino acid sequence: CASSPKNLYGYTF. The chain employs TRBV27 and TRBJ1-2; no firm D call. V shed 6 bases and J shed 4 bases, with 12 bases lying between them. Germline V gene lookup returns CDR1 MNHEY and CDR2 SMNVEV (reference sequence). CDR3 length equals 13 residues.

This clone has only one observation. The chain links TRBV18 to TRBJ1-4; possibly TRBD1 for D (5 bases). The V gene's germline CDR1 is KGHSH and CDR2 LQKENI. This CDR3 has 14 residues. Trimming took off 0 bases at V and 5 bases at J, with 7 bases between the two ends. The CDR3: CASSPPAGNEKLFF. The CDR3 region has the DNA TGTGCCAGCTCACCACCGGCAGGGAATGAAAAACTGTTTTTT. The full variable domain, completed using reference TRBV18 and TRBJ1-4, is NAGVMQNPRHLVRRRGQEARLRCSPMKGHSHVYWYRQLPEEGLKFMVYLQKENIIDESGMPKERFSAEFPKEGPSILRIQQVVRGDSAAYFCASSPPAGNEKLFFGSGTQLSVL.